Listed here is a single TCR beta chain. The antigen is unknown. Germline values: CDR1 SNHLY, CDR2 FYNNEI. The V gene lost 6 bases and the J gene lost 6 bases, with 21 bases spanning the gap. The CDR3 sequence is 16 residues long. The data were produced by immunoSEQ multiplex PCR, yet TCRdb's version contains in-frame clones alone and is incomplete. The sample has about 110,000 clones, over 75% seen once. The sample originates from a study of cytomegalovirus exposure and HLA in healthy donors. General observations from the study: The study listed under 200 cytomegalovirus-associated TCR beta chains. Despite most TCR sequences being rare, some public TCRs occurred in many donors. In a later analysis, first-cohort TCR clusters were found to tend to co-occur in the approximately 120 validation repertoires. Published work reported that the classifier diagnosed cytomegalovirus status with high specificity and sensitivity.

The gene calls are TRBV2 and TRBJ2-1, with a possible D match to TRBD1 (6 bases). Sequencing was done on a sample of PBMCs. This clonotype originated in a woman in her late teens or twenties in good health and CMV-seronegative. The CDR3 loop is CASRTQQGRTINEQFF. CDR3 DNA: TGTGCCAGCAGGACTCAACAGGGTAGGACGATCAATGAGCAGTTCTTC.